The present TCR beta chain was sequenced within a study of cytomegalovirus exposure and HLA in healthy donors. Use of 60 Vbeta and 13 Jbeta primers characterized the PCR. Generated by immunoSEQ multiplex PCR, the TCRdb table keeps only in-frame clones and is missing some. The repertoire holds some 180,000 clones, with just under 80% as singletons. The donors were healthy bone marrow donors. Deletions cut 4 bases from V and 2 bases from J, with 12 bases between. This CDR3 has 14 amino acids. Germline assignment: CDR1 MNHEY and CDR2 SVGAGI. The clonotype comes from a female donor in good health and CMV-seronegative. The rearrangement links TRBV6-5 to TRBJ2-7; a possible D gene is TRBD1 (6 bases). Sequencing input: PBMCs. In DNA form, the CDR3 reads TGTGCCAGCAGTTCCGGGACACGAACCTACGAGCAGTACTTC. Translating gives CASSSGTRTYEQYF.